The TCR beta chain under discussion was sequenced for a study of T cells in Graves' hyperthyroidism and ophthalmopathy. Authors of the study amplified TCR beta CDR3 regions from RNA transcripts. The HTBI primer set was used in a first-round RT-PCR of the TCR CDR3. TCRdb re-derived calls from the multiplex PCR reads in MiXCR, one entry per CDR3 protein. The profile shows around 400,000 distinct CDR3 sequences, 15% of them singletons. Turning to this clonotype: The antigen remains unidentified.

Diagnosis rested on symptoms, serum thyroxine and TRAb, thyroid ultrasound, and orbital computed tomography. Fresh peripheral blood, approximately 10 ml, was the source of the PBMCs. Points from the study as a whole: Most thyroid-expanded clonotypes above 0.001 were also found in blood.

The clonotype originates from a woman aged 55 to 70 with Graves' ophthalmopathy. Sequencing was performed on blood.

As DNA, the CDR3 is TGCGCCAGCAGCTTGGTTCGGCTGAGCTCTAGCACAGATACGCAGTATTTT. It yields the protein CASSLVRLSSSTDTQYF. The V call is TRBV5-1, the J call TRBJ2-3; D not certain. Germline CDR1 SGHRS, CDR2 YFSETQ. Trimming removed 0 bases from V and 0 bases from J, with 14 bases in between. This CDR3 contains 17 residues.